The rows below give T cell receptor beta chains drawn from one sample of a study of T-cell memory formation after mild COVID-19. TCRdb reanalysed the 5' RACE reads using MiXCR and keeps one entry per CDR3 protein. The sample yields 130,000 to 150,000 distinct CDR3 sequences, roughly a fifth seen once. The sequenced sample consisted of PBMCs or a T cell subset sorted from them (not recorded which). The receptors stem from an adult woman who had mild COVID-19 (a few samples of this study predate the infection). Cell type and time point are not known. Each CDR3 is given with its conserved first and last residue. A D gene is named only where the DNA matches it firmly. Part of the rows lack a size; the others show once, few, many or a class for expanded clones.

V	J	D	size	CDR3	DNA
TRBV12-3/TRBV12-4	TRBJ2-3	TRBD1	few	CASSRTGELTDTQYF	TGTGCCAGCAGCAGGACAGGGGAACTCACAGATACGCAGTATTTT
TRBV3-1	TRBJ2-5	TRBD2	-	CASSELAGWETQYF	TGTGCCAGCAGCGAACTAGCGGGGTGGGAGACCCAGTACTTC
TRBV4-2	TRBJ2-3	TRBD2	few	CASSQEYLAGGRDTQYF	TGTGCCAGCAGCCAAGAGTACCTAGCGGGGGGTAGAGATACGCAGTATTTT
TRBV5-1	TRBJ2-1	TRBD2	few	CASQTSGSLDEQFF	TGCGCCAGCCAGACTAGCGGGAGTCTCGATGAGCAGTTCTTC
TRBV9	TRBJ2-3	TRBD2	-	CASSVASGLTHTDTQYF	TGTGCCAGCAGCGTCGCTAGCGGGCTTACCCACACAGATACGCAGTATTTT
TRBV18	TRBJ2-7	-	-	CASSSIPGFPYEQYF	TGTGCCAGCTCGAGCATCCCGGGATTTCCCTACGAGCAGTACTTC
TRBV5-1	TRBJ2-1	TRBD2	-	CASSLRSSGNLMLHNEQFF	TGCGCCAGCAGCTTGAGGTCTAGCGGGAATCTAATGCTCCACAATGAGCAGTTCTTC
TRBV7-2	TRBJ2-3	TRBD2	-	CASSRTSGADTQYF	TGTGCCAGCAGCCGGACTAGCGGTGCGGATACGCAGTATTTT
TRBV4-1	TRBJ2-7	TRBD2	many	CASSQDRLALYEQYF	TGCGCCAGCAGCCAAGATAGACTAGCGTTATACGAGCAGTACTTC
TRBV4-3	TRBJ2-5	TRBD2	-	CASSQDPSGSGGTQYF	TGCGCCAGCAGCCAAGATCCCAGCGGGAGCGGGGGGACCCAGTACTTC
TRBV27	TRBJ2-2	-	few	CASSLRYLGELFF	TGTGCCAGCAGTTTAAGATACCTTGGGGAGCTGTTTTTT
TRBV30	TRBJ2-3	-	-	CAWSPQQVWGAADTQYF	TGTGCCTGGAGTCCCCAACAGGTTTGGGGGGCGGCAGATACGCAGTATTTT
TRBV18	TRBJ2-2	TRBD1	few	CASTTRGTGELFF	TGTGCCAGCACCACCAGGGGGACCGGGGAGCTGTTTTTT
TRBV11-3	TRBJ2-3	TRBD2	-	CASSYREGPTDTQYF	TGTGCCAGCAGCTATCGGGAGGGCCCTACAGATACGCAGTATTTT
TRBV7-6	TRBJ1-3	-	-	CASSLAGVSGNTIYF	TGTGCCAGCAGCTTAGCAGGGGTCTCTGGAAACACCATATATTTT
TRBV5-6	TRBJ2-1	-	-	CASSLVGQPYNEQFF	TGTGCCAGCAGCTTGGTGGGCCAACCTTACAATGAGCAGTTCTTC
TRBV4-3	TRBJ2-2	-	-	CASSQDVRGNTGELFF	TGCGCCAGCAGCCAAGATGTGAGGGGTAACACCGGGGAGCTGTTTTTT
TRBV3-1	TRBJ2-1	-	few	CASSQGRASYNEQFF	TGTGCCAGCAGCCAGGGCAGGGCCTCCTACAATGAGCAGTTCTTC
TRBV12-3/TRBV12-4	TRBJ2-6	-	medium-sized	CASTQGGLGANVLTF	TGTGCCAGCACCCAGGGGGGGCTTGGGGCCAACGTCCTGACTTTC
TRBV6-5	TRBJ2-1	TRBD2	-	CASLPRGLAGGNEQFF	TGTGCCAGCTTACCCCGAGGACTAGCGGGAGGTAATGAGCAGTTCTTC
TRBV29-1	TRBJ1-5	TRBD1	once	CSASTGVGDQPQHF	TGCAGCGCCTCGACAGGGGTAGGGGATCAGCCCCAGCATTTT
TRBV30	TRBJ1-2	TRBD1	-	CAWAPGTANYTF	TGTGCCTGGGCGCCGGGGACAGCGAACTACACCTTC
TRBV12-3/TRBV12-4	TRBJ1-5	TRBD1	-	CASSRWTGPQDQPQHF	TGTGCCAGCAGCCGATGGACAGGGCCGCAGGATCAGCCCCAGCATTTT
TRBV29-1	TRBJ2-1	-	-	CSVGTPSNEQFF	TGCAGCGTGGGGACTCCTTCTAATGAGCAGTTCTTC
TRBV7-2	TRBJ2-1	-	-	CASSLDGNNEQFF	TGTGCCAGCAGCTTAGACGGGAACAATGAGCAGTTCTTC
TRBV12-3/TRBV12-4	TRBJ1-3	-	few	CASRGGFTSSGNTIYF	TGTGCCAGCAGGGGGGGCTTCACGAGCTCTGGAAACACCATATATTTT
TRBV4-1	TRBJ2-7	TRBD1	once	CASSQEGTGGLYEQYF	TGCGCCAGCAGCCAAGAGGGGACAGGGGGCCTCTACGAGCAGTACTTC
TRBV5-1	TRBJ1-1	-	many	CASSLQNTEAFF	TGCGCCAGCAGTCTACAGAACACTGAAGCTTTCTTT
TRBV12-3/TRBV12-4	TRBJ2-5	TRBD1	few	CASSPTGQGWKETQYF	TGTGCCAGCAGCCCTACGGGACAGGGGTGGAAAGAGACCCAGTACTTC
TRBV6-5	TRBJ2-1	TRBD1	-	CASSNRGLKQGPRAGEQFF	TGTGCCAGCAGCAACAGGGGGCTTAAACAGGGCCCCCGAGCGGGTGAGCAGTTCTTC
TRBV19	TRBJ2-7	-	many	CASSILPGEYEQYF	TGTGCCAGTAGTATATTGCCAGGGGAATACGAGCAGTACTTC
TRBV20-1	TRBJ2-3	TRBD1	-	CSAVPMTGGADTQYF	TGCAGTGCCGTACCGATGACAGGGGGCGCAGATACGCAGTATTTT
TRBV4-3	TRBJ2-2	TRBD2	-	CASSPHSGGSTGELFF	TGCGCCAGCAGCCCCCATTCGGGGGGGAGCACCGGGGAGCTGTTTTTT
TRBV6-5	TRBJ2-7	-	-	CASSPGHSSSYEQYF	TGTGCCAGCAGTCCGGGACATTCAAGCTCCTACGAGCAGTACTTC
TRBV7-9	TRBJ1-1	-	-	CASSHPSGVNTEAFF	TGTGCCAGCAGCCACCCCTCAGGGGTGAACACTGAAGCTTTCTTT
TRBV19	TRBJ2-5	TRBD2	-	CATLERGGRETQYF	TGTGCCACCCTGGAGCGGGGGGGCCGGGAGACCCAGTACTTC
TRBV20-1	TRBJ1-5	TRBD1	few	CSARGGQGQGSNQPQHF	TGCAGTGCTAGAGGGGGACAGGGCCAGGGGAGCAATCAGCCCCAGCATTTT
TRBV2	TRBJ2-7	-	few	CASTRGYYEQYF	TGTGCCAGCACCAGGGGATACTACGAGCAGTACTTC
TRBV5-1	TRBJ1-1	-	few	CASSLEAGRFAFF	TGCGCCAGCAGCTTGGAGGCAGGGAGGTTCGCTTTCTTT
TRBV10-3	TRBJ2-1	TRBD2	-	CAISGPGGVAATYNEQFF	TGTGCCATCAGTGGCCCGGGGGGAGTAGCTGCTACCTACAATGAGCAGTTCTTC
TRBV7-9	TRBJ1-4	TRBD1	few	CASSGATGRFAEKLFF	TGTGCCAGCAGCGGAGCGACAGGGCGGTTCGCGGAAAAACTGTTTTTT
TRBV4-1	TRBJ2-7	TRBD2	few	CASSQSRLGLAGSYEQYF	TGCGCCAGCAGCCAGTCTCGTCTAGGACTAGCGGGGTCCTACGAGCAGTACTTC
TRBV12-3/TRBV12-4	TRBJ2-6	TRBD1	-	CASSLRTGFPGANVLTF	TGTGCCAGCAGTCTTCGGACAGGGTTCCCTGGGGCCAACGTCCTGACTTTC
TRBV4-2	TRBJ2-5	TRBD2	few	CASSHGAGGLGETQYF	TGTGCCAGCAGCCATGGAGCGGGGGGCCTGGGGGAGACCCAGTACTTC
TRBV5-1	TRBJ2-5	TRBD2	-	CASSLSGGAETQYF	TGCGCCAGCAGCTTAAGCGGGGGGGCGGAGACCCAGTACTTC
TRBV2	TRBJ2-1	-	few	CASSVGPASYNEQFF	TGTGCCAGCAGTGTCGGCCCGGCATCCTACAATGAGCAGTTCTTC
TRBV5-1	TRBJ1-3	-	few	CASSLGPNSGNTIYF	TGCGCCAGCAGCTTGGGACCGAATTCTGGAAACACCATATATTTT
TRBV7-8	TRBJ2-5	-	few	CASSFKWGEWTQYF	TGTGCCAGCAGCTTTAAATGGGGAGAGTGGACCCAGTACTTC
TRBV12-3/TRBV12-4	TRBJ1-5	-	once	CASSLDFRPNQPQHF	TGTGCCAGCAGTTTGGACTTCCGACCTAATCAGCCCCAGCATTTT
TRBV20-1	TRBJ1-1	-	once	CSAREWGDTEAFF	TGCAGTGCTAGAGAGTGGGGCGACACTGAAGCTTTCTTT
TRBV20-1	TRBJ2-1	-	few	CSARAAFDEQFF	TGCAGTGCTAGAGCAGCGTTCGATGAGCAGTTCTTC